This T cell receptor beta chain stems from a study of CD8 T cells in Susac syndrome. Reverse transcription of roughly 0.5 to 1 ug RNA was carried out with random hexamers. TCRdb reprocessed the immunoSEQ multiplex PCR reads with MiXCR, giving one entry per CDR3 protein. The table has 65,000 to 100,000 distinct CDR3 sequences, about 96% seen once; the top ten hold about 0.41%. Trimming at V came to 6 bases and at J to 5 bases, leaving 11 bases not matched to a gene. The CDR3 has 15 amino acids. Germline V gene sequence: CDR1 MNHEY, CDR2 SVGAGI. The sequence was collected from a human donor with Susac syndrome. This sequence joins TRBV6-5 and TRBJ2-5, with TRBD2 matching 8 bases. Sequenced input: CD8+ T cells from PBMCs. Written as DNA, the CDR3 is TGTGCCAGCAGCACCGGGACTAGTAGGGCGGAGACCCAGTACTTC. Protein product: CASSTGTSRAETQYF.